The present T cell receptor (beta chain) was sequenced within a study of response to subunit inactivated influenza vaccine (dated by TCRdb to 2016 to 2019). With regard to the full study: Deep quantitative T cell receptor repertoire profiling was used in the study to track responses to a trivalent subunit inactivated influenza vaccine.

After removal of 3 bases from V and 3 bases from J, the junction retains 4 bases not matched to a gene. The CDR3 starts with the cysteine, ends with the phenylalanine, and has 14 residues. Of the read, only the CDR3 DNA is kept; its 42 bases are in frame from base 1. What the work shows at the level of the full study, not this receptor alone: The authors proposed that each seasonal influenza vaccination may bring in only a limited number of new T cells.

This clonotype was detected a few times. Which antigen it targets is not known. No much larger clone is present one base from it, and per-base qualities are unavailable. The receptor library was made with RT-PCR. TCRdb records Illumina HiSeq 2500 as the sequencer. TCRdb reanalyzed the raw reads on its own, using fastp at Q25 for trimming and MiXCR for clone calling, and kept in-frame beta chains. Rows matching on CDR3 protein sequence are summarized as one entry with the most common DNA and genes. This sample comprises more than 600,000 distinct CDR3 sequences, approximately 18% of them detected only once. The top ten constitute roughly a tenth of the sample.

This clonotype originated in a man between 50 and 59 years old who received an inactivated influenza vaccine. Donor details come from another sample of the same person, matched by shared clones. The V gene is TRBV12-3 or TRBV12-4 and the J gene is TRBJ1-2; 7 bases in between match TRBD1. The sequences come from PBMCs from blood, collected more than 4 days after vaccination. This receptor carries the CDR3 CASSFWDSDYGYTF. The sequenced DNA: TGTGCCAGCAGTTTTTGGGACAGCGACTATGGCTACACCTTC.